The 6 T cell receptor beta chains below all came from one sample that was sequenced in a study of Ad26.COV2.S vaccination and SARS-CoV-2 variants. Only in-frame clones appear in the TCRdb table, and some are missing; sequencing was by immunoSEQ multiplex PCR. The sample yields about 350,000 clones, roughly 91% seen once. Treatment of the sample: some 19 received Ad26.COV2.S at low or high dose, single or two shots; about 5 received placebo; per-sample allocation not given. Material that was analyzed had been drawn on day 63 after the first vaccine or placebo injection. Specimen: peripheral blood, collected in a trial of Ad26.COV2.S vaccine versus placebo. The receptors shown here come from a person between 18 and 65 years old who received the Ad26.COV2.S COVID-19 vaccine or a placebo.

This clone appeared a single time. The chain has TRBV7-2 and TRBJ1-6, with D perhaps matching TRBD1 (6 bases). V was cut by 8 bases and J by 0 bases, with 14 bases left in between. Per germline, CDR1 SGHTA and CDR2 FQGNSA. CDR3 length equals 16 residues. This CDR3 is CASRQGISSYNSPLHF. CDR3 sequence (DNA): TGTGCCAGCCGGCAGGGGATTAGCTCCTATAATTCACCCCTCCACTTT.

CDR3 DNA sequence: TGTGCCAGCAGCTACAGGGTTGCACTACGAGCTACTAATGAAAAACTGTTTTTT. It specifies CASSYRVALRATNEKLFF. This sequence joins TRBV5-6 and TRBJ1-4; a weak D match, TRBD1 (6 bases). The CDR3 runs to 18 residues. Germline CDR1 SGHDT, CDR2 YYEEEE. V was clipped by 3 bases and J by 2 bases, with 20 bases between them.

The V and J genes are TRBV5-1 and TRBJ2-7, with a tentative D call TRBD1 (6 bases). The V end was cut by 2 bases, the J end by 2 bases, with 11 bases between. The CDR3 spans 14 residues. Germline V gene lookup returns CDR1 SGHRS and CDR2 YFSETQ. This CDR3 is CASSFIQGAYEQYF. Here the CDR3 DNA reads TGCGCCAGCAGCTTTATACAGGGTGCCTACGAGCAGTACTTC.

The J gene is TRBJ2-1, the V gene TRBV5-1; a possible D gene is TRBD1 (5 bases). V was cut by 0 bases and J by 6 bases, with 13 bases left in between. The CDR3 consists of 15 residues. Germline loops: CDR1 SGHRS, CDR2 YFSETQ. The CDR3 region is CASSLGQGFTNEQFF. DNA of the CDR3: TGCGCCAGCAGCTTGGGGCAGGGTTTTACCAATGAGCAGTTCTTC.

The chain is built from TRBV5-1 and TRBJ2-1; D perhaps matches TRBD2 (6 bases). This CDR3 has 15 amino acids. CDR1 is SGHRS and CDR2 is YFSETQ in the germline V gene. Trimming stripped 0 bases from V and 7 bases from J, with 14 bases between. DNA for the CDR3: TGCGCCAGCAGCTTGGGGGACGAACGGGGGAATGAGCAGTTCTTC. Translated, it gives CASSLGDERGNEQFF.

This clone was recorded only once. This rearrangement joins TRBV9 to TRBJ1-1, with 7 positions matching TRBD1. The CDR3 runs 17 residues. Trimming at V came to 0 bases and at J to 2 bases, leaving 10 bases not matched to a gene. Germline values: CDR1 SGDLS, CDR2 YYNGEE. The CDR3 reads CASSVVPPTGVNTEAFF. The CDR3 nucleotides are TGTGCCAGCAGCGTAGTCCCACCCACAGGGGTCAACACTGAAGCTTTCTTT.